Listed below are T cell receptor beta chains from one sample, sequenced in a study of beta chain features in type 1 diabetes. Here immunoSEQ multiplex PCR was the method, and the copy in TCRdb shows in-frame clones only, minus some. Of roughly 330,000 clones listed, around an eighth are singletons. Sequencing input: naive CD4+ T cells from blood. The receptors were gathered from a woman between 18 and 29 years old with type 1 diabetes. The CDR3 runs from the conserved cysteine through the conserved F or W. A D gene is named only where the DNA matches it firmly. A clone size is listed for some rows: how often the clone was seen (once, few, many), or a class if it is expanded.

>TRBD2|TRBV5-4|17|TRBJ2-2|-
TGTGCCAGCAGCTTGGGACTAGCGGGAGAATCCACCGGGGAGCTGTTTTTT
CASSLGLAGESTGELFF
>-|TRBV7-9|15|TRBJ2-7|-
TGTGCCAGCAGCTTAGTCTCAGGCCACTCCTACGAGCAGTACTTC
CASSLVSGHSYEQYF
>-|TRBV4-3|14|TRBJ2-1|few
TGCGCCAGCAGCCAAGACAGCTCCTACAATGAGCAGTTCTTC
CASSQDSSYNEQFF
>TRBD1|TRBV30|16|TRBJ2-5|-
TGTGCCTGGAGCCCCTATAAGGACAGGACGGGCGAGACCCAGTACTTC
CAWSPYKDRTGETQYF
>-|TRBV30|12|TRBJ2-5|many
TGTGCCTGGAGTCGGGGGTGGGGGACCCAGTACTTC
CAWSRGWGTQYF
>TRBD2|TRBV5-1|18|TRBJ2-3|-
TGCGCCAGCAGCTTGGGACTAGCGGGAGACCCTAGCACAGATACGCAGTATTTT
CASSLGLAGDPSTDTQYF
>-|TRBV19|16|TRBJ1-5|-
TGTGCCAGTAGTATTTCCGCCAGGGCGGGCAATCAGCCCCAGCATTTT
CASSISARAGNQPQHF
>TRBD2|TRBV29-1|12|TRBJ2-5|-
TGCAGCGGGCTAGCGGGAGGAGAGACCCAGTACTTC
CSGLAGGETQYF
>-|TRBV4-1|16|TRBJ2-6|few
TGCGCCAGCAGCCAAGGTCACAGCTCTGGGGCCAACGTCCTGACTTTC
CASSQGHSSGANVLTF
>-|TRBV30|12|TRBJ2-3|few
TGTGCCTGGAACTACGGGAGCCATACGCAGTATTTT
CAWNYGSHTQYF
>TRBD2|TRBV5-1|15|TRBJ2-1|-
TGCGCCAGTAGCTTGAGGCTAGCGGAATACAATGAGCAGTTCTTC
CASSLRLAEYNEQFF
>TRBD2|TRBV19|16|TRBJ2-2|-
TGTGCCAGTACCGCGACTAGCGCAACGAACACCGGGGAGCTGTTTTTT
CASTATSATNTGELFF
>-|TRBV29-1|13|TRBJ2-2|-
TGCAGCGTTGGTGCGAACCGCCCCGGGGAGCTGTTTTTT
CSVGANRPGELFF
>-|TRBV19|14|TRBJ1-3|-
TGTGCCAGTAGGTCAGGGGTCTCTGGAAACACCATATATTTT
CASRSGVSGNTIYF
>TRBD1|TRBV27|15|TRBJ2-5|few
TGTGCCAGCAGTTTTGCCGGGACAGGGGAGTTGGCCCAGTACTTC
CASSFAGTGELAQYF
>-|TRBV19|13|TRBJ1-5|-
TGTGCCGCTACGCCGGGGGGAAATCAGCCCCAGCATTTT
CAATPGGNQPQHF
>-|TRBV18|13|TRBJ1-2|-
TGTGCCAGCTCCCCTGGGAGAGAAGGTGGCTACACCTTC
CASSPGREGGYTF
>-|TRBV18|14|TRBJ2-3|-
TGTGCCAGCTCAACGTTCCAGGGGCAAGAGACGCAGTATTTT
CASSTFQGQETQYF
>TRBD1|TRBV27|14|TRBJ2-3|few
TGTGCCAGCAGTACTGACAGGGGGGCGGATACGCAGTATTTT
CASSTDRGADTQYF
>TRBD2|TRBV29-1|14|TRBJ2-1|many
TGCAGCGTTCAGCGGACTAGCGGGAGGAATGAGCAGTTCTTC
CSVQRTSGRNEQFF